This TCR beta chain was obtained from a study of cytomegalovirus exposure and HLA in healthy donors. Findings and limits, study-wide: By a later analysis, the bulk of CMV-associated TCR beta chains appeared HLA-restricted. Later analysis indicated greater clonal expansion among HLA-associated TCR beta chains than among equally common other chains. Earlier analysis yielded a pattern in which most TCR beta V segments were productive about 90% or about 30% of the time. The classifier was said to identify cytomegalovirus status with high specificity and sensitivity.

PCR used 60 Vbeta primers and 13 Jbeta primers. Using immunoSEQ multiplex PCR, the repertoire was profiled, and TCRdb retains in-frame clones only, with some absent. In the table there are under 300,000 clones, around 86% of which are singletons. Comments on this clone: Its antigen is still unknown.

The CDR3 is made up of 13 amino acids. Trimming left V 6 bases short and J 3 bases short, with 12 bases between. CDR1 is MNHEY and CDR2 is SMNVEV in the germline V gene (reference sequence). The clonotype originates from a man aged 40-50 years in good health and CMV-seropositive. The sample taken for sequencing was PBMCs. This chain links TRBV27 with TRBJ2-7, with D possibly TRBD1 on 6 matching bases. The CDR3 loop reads CASSRGFYYEQYF. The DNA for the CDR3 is TGTGCCAGCAGCAGGGGCTTTTACTACGAGCAGTACTTC.